These T cell receptor beta chains were read from a single sample in a study of cytomegalovirus exposure and HLA in healthy donors. The protocol was immunoSEQ multiplex PCR, while the TCRdb copy is restricted to in-frame clones and leaves out a portion. The sample lists 90,000 to 120,000 clones; more than 75% were seen once. The sample was PBMCs. These receptors originate from a woman aged 18 to 35 in good health and CMV-seropositive. Both conserved end residues are part of each CDR3. A D gene is named only where the DNA matches it firmly. Not every row has a clone size; where given, it reads once, few, many or a size class.

V	J	D	size	DNA	CDR3
TRBV6-5	TRBJ2-7	NA	few	TGTGCCAGCAGGGGGGGGCGAGAGCAGTACTTC	CASRGGREQYF
TRBV28	TRBJ1-1	NA	NA	TGTGCCAGCAGCCGGGAGGGATTGAACACTGAAGCTTTCTTT	CASSREGLNTEAFF
TRBV7-9	TRBJ2-3	TRBD2	NA	TGTGCCAGCAGCTTTCTCTCTAGCGGGATCACAGATACGCAGTATTTT	CASSFLSSGITDTQYF
TRBV5-1	TRBJ2-3	TRBD2	few	TGCGCCAGCAGCCCAACTAGCGACCCAGGCACAGATACGCAGTATTTT	CASSPTSDPGTDTQYF
TRBV7-2	TRBJ2-7	NA	NA	TGTGCCAGCAGCTTAAGTGGAGGGGGCGCGGGCTCCTACGAGCAGTACTTC	CASSLSGGGAGSYEQYF
TRBV5-1	TRBJ1-3	NA	NA	TGCGCCAGCAGCTTGACAGGTGACTCTGGAAACACCATATATTTT	CASSLTGDSGNTIYF
TRBV2	TRBJ1-1	NA	NA	TGTGCCAGCAGGCCGGGGTACACTGAAGCTTTCTTT	CASRPGYTEAFF
TRBV2	TRBJ2-5	NA	once	TGTGCCAGCAGCTTTAAAGAGACCCAGTACTTC	CASSFKETQYF
TRBV5-1	TRBJ2-1	NA	NA	TGCGCCAGCAGCTTGCTTCCGGGTTCGTACAATGAGCAGTTCTTC	CASSLLPGSYNEQFF
TRBV19	TRBJ1-4	NA	NA	TGTGCCAGTATTCCAGGGCCCCGGATATCCAATGAAAAACTGTTTTTT	CASIPGPRISNEKLFF
TRBV2	TRBJ2-1	TRBD2	few	TGTGCCAGCGAAGCGGGAGATCTACATGTGAGTGAGCAGTTCTTC	CASEAGDLHVSEQFF
TRBV2	TRBJ2-7	NA	NA	TGTGCCAGCTTGGGGAGCTACGAGCAGTACTTC	CASLGSYEQYF
TRBV5-1	TRBJ2-2	NA	NA	TGCGCCAGCAGCCCGAGGGAAGACACCGGGGAGCTGTTTTTT	CASSPREDTGELFF
TRBV6-5	TRBJ1-6	NA	NA	TGTGCCAGCAGTACTCGTGCAGGAGGTTCACCCCTCCACTTT	CASSTRAGGSPLHF
TRBV10-3	TRBJ2-1	TRBD2	NA	TGTGCCATCAGTGTCGGGACTAGGATTACTTACAATGAGCAGTTCTTC	CAISVGTRITYNEQFF
TRBV6-1	TRBJ2-7	TRBD2	NA	TGTGCCGCAGGACTAGCGGGAGTCGGGTTCGAGCAGTACTTC	CAAGLAGVGFEQYF
TRBV27	TRBJ2-7	NA	NA	TGTGCCAGCAGTCCCCTGGCGGGCGGCTCCTACGAGCAGTACTTC	CASSPLAGGSYEQYF
TRBV29-1	TRBJ1-4	TRBD1	few	TGCAGCGCTAAACAGGGGGCGGGGGAAAAACTGTTTTTT	CSAKQGAGEKLFF
TRBV2	TRBJ2-1	TRBD2	NA	TGTGCCAGCAGAAATAGCGGGAGGACTACCTACAATGAGCAGTTCTTC	CASRNSGRTTYNEQFF
TRBV6-5	TRBJ2-7	TRBD1	few	TGTGCCAGCAGTTACTCGCGACAGGGGAGATACGAGCAGTACTTC	CASSYSRQGRYEQYF
TRBV10-1	TRBJ1-5	NA	NA	TGCGCCAGCAGTGAACCCAGGGGCCAACTAGACAATCAGCCCCAGCATTTT	CASSEPRGQLDNQPQHF
TRBV2	TRBJ2-7	NA	NA	TGTGCCAGCAGGGGGCTAGTATACGAGCAGTACTTC	CASRGLVYEQYF
TRBV28	TRBJ2-7	NA	NA	TGTGCCAGCAGCACCCGGGGGAGCGCACCCTACGAGCAGTACTTC	CASSTRGSAPYEQYF
TRBV6-5	TRBJ1-3	TRBD1	few	TGTGCCAGCAGTTACTCGACAGGGGACTCTGGAAACACCATATATTTT	CASSYSTGDSGNTIYF
TRBV14	TRBJ1-4	NA	NA	NA	CASSQVGVGTPFF
TRBV5-6	TRBJ2-1	NA	NA	TGTGCCAGCAGCTTGGACTCGGCAGGCGATGAGCAGTTCTTC	CASSLDSAGDEQFF
TRBV10-3	TRBJ1-1	TRBD1	NA	TGTGCCATCAGTGAGTCCGGGACAGGGTCCCTTGAAGCTTTCTTT	CAISESGTGSLEAFF
TRBV11-2	TRBJ2-7	NA	NA	TGTGCCAGCAGCGACGGGGAGCAATCCTACGAGCAGTACTTC	CASSDGEQSYEQYF
TRBV30	TRBJ2-7	TRBD1	NA	TGTGCCTGGATGTACAGGGGACCTCATTACGAGCAGTACTTC	CAWMYRGPHYEQYF
TRBV6-5	TRBJ2-3	TRBD2	NA	TGTGCCAGCACCGCGGGACTAGCGGGTAGTACGCAGTATTTT	CASTAGLAGSTQYF
TRBV5-6	TRBJ1-3	NA	NA	TGTGCCAGCAGCCTTCCCGTGGGGGGGTTCGGAAACACCATATATTTT	CASSLPVGGFGNTIYF
TRBV6-6	TRBJ1-3	TRBD1	NA	TGTGCCAGCAGTTATCCTCAGGGGGACACCATATATTTT	CASSYPQGDTIYF
TRBV5-1	TRBJ2-1	NA	few	TGCGCCAGCAGCTTACTAGCAACGGACAATGAGCAGTTCTTC	CASSLLATDNEQFF
TRBV15	TRBJ1-1	NA	NA	TGTGCCACCAGCAGAGATTCGAACAGTCTAAAGGGGACTGAAGCTTTCTTT	CATSRDSNSLKGTEAFF
TRBV10-2	TRBJ2-7	NA	NA	TGCGCCAGCAGTGAGCCTAGCGTACCCTACGAGCAGTACTTC	CASSEPSVPYEQYF
TRBV28	TRBJ2-5	TRBD1	NA	TGTGCCAGCAGTTTAGACGACAGGGAAGAGACCCAGTACTTC	CASSLDDREETQYF
TRBV5-4	TRBJ1-1	TRBD1	NA	TGTGCCAGCAGCCGTACAGGGGAAACTGAAGCTTTCTTT	CASSRTGETEAFF
TRBV19	TRBJ2-1	TRBD2	NA	TGTGCCAGTAGGCGGGAGGGGACCTACAATGAGCAGTTCTTC	CASRREGTYNEQFF
TRBV6-4	TRBJ1-5	TRBD1	NA	TGTGCCAGCAGTGAGGGGGACAGGGACCTCAATCAGCACCAGCATTTT	CASSEGDRDLNQHQHF
TRBV30	TRBJ2-3	TRBD2	NA	TGTGCCTGGAGTGTAGCTAGCGGGGGCACAGATACGCAGTATTTT	CAWSVASGGTDTQYF
TRBV6-5	TRBJ1-1	NA	few	TGTGCCAGCAGCCACAACCCCGGGAGGACTGAAGCTTTCTTT	CASSHNPGRTEAFF
TRBV18	TRBJ2-6	NA	NA	TGTGCCAGCTCACCACCTACAGGGTCTGGGGCCAACGTCCTGACTTTC	CASSPPTGSGANVLTF
TRBV10-1	TRBJ2-1	TRBD1	NA	TGCGCCAGCAGTGAGTCACCCGGGGTGGGGACAGGGGAATACAATGAGCAGTTCTTC	CASSESPGVGTGEYNEQFF
TRBV25-1	TRBJ2-1	NA	NA	TGTGCCAGCTGCTGTAGAGGCGCACCAGGGTACAATGAGCAGTTCTTC	CASCCRGAPGYNEQFF
TRBV30	TRBJ2-6	NA	NA	TGTGCCTGGAGTCTTCAGGCCCTCGGTAGGGCCAACGTCCTGACTTTC	CAWSLQALGRANVLTF
TRBV28	TRBJ1-2	NA	NA	TGTGCCAGCAGTTTTCGGAGGGGCTACACCTTC	CASSFRRGYTF